The clone carrying this T cell receptor (beta chain) was seen a few times. The antigen remains unidentified. The CDR3 extends over 17 amino acids. The V and J ends lost 5 bases and 7 bases, in that order; junction bases with no gene match: 15. Germline values: CDR1 MDHEN, CDR2 SYDVKM. Study findings and constraints: Tumor-infiltrating Treg TCR alpha and beta sequences overlapped most with tumor naive CD4+ T cells, then blood naive.

Each CDR3 protein is one row after TCRdb ran MiXCR on the 5' RACE reads. The data contain roughly 42,000 distinct CDR3 sequences, roughly a fifth of them singletons. Cells sorted as Tregs were CD4+, CD25+ and CD127-/low. The chain links TRBV28 to TRBJ2-1, with 9 positions matching TRBD1. The origin of this receptor is a female donor with breast cancer. Material: Tregs sorted from blood. CDR3 residues: CASSTPTNGQGKNEQFF. The CDR3 coding sequence is TGTGCCAGCAGTACACCAACCAATGGACAGGGGAAAAATGAGCAGTTCTTC.